This passage covers 23 T cell receptor beta chains from one sample sequenced in a study of T cell responses to AZD1222 COVID-19 vaccine. The data were produced by immunoSEQ multiplex PCR, yet TCRdb's version contains in-frame clones alone and is incomplete. The data contain about 130,000 clones, 88% of them singletons. The sample consisted of peripheral blood, taken on day 0 of AZD1222 vaccination. The receptor source for this set is an adult in good health.

This CDR3 reads CASTDRYEQYF. The DNA for the CDR3 is TGTGCCAGCACCGACAGGTACGAGCAGTACTTC. The rearrangement links TRBV28 to TRBJ2-7, with D tentatively TRBD1 (6 bases). CDR1 is MDHEN and CDR2 is SYDVKM in the germline V gene. The CDR3 consists of 11 residues. V was trimmed by 7 bases and J by 4 bases, leaving 8 bases between them.

J is TRBJ1-4 and V is TRBV4-1; no definite D call. V was pared by 4 bases and J by 4 bases, with 13 bases between. The germline V gene has CDR1 MGHRA and CDR2 YSYEKL. The CDR3 spans 15 residues. The chain's CDR3 is CASSLSRSLNEKLFF. CDR3 DNA: TGCGCCAGCAGCCTAAGCAGGAGTCTTAATGAAAAACTGTTTTTT.

Regarding this clone: At the DNA level, this CDR3 is encoded by other sequences in the same sample as well. The chain recombines TRBV6-5 with TRBJ2-7; 7 nucleotides align to TRBD1. CDR1 is MNHEY and CDR2 is SVGAGI in the germline V gene. The CDR3 extends over 13 amino acids. V was clipped by 6 bases and J by 3 bases; unmatched bases: 5. For the CDR3, the DNA is TGTGCCAGCAGCAGGGGGAAATTCTACGAGCAGTACTTC. Translation gives CASSRGKFYEQYF.

Here the CDR3 reads CASRRYTGELFF. CDR3 bases: TGTGCCAGTCGTCGGTACACCGGGGAGCTGTTTTTT. The rearrangement links TRBV27 to TRBJ2-2; D uncertain. CDR1 MNHEY and CDR2 SMNVEV come from the germline V gene (reference sequence). This CDR3 has 12 amino acids. With 9 bases removed from V and 3 bases from J, the gap between germline ends came to 8 bases.

The genes are TRBV2 and TRBJ1-1; D unresolved. V shed 5 bases and J shed 0 bases, with 10 bases lying between them. The CDR3 length is 14 residues. The germline gives CDR1 SNHLY, CDR2 FYNNEI. As DNA, the CDR3 is TGTGCCAGCAGTATACAGCCTATGAACACTGAAGCTTTCTTT. Amino acid sequence: CASSIQPMNTEAFF.

This clone was picked up one time. This sequence joins TRBV11-3 and TRBJ2-1; D unresolved. Germline V CDR1 and CDR2: SGHNT, YENEEA. CDR3 size: 12 residues. With 5 bases removed from V and 5 bases from J, the gap between germline ends came to 7 bases. The CDR3 coding sequence is TGTGCCAGCAGCAAGGAGAACAATGAGCAGTTCTTC. This sequence encodes CASSKENNEQFF.

The J gene is TRBJ2-3, the V gene TRBV21-1; the table's D gene call, TRBD2, was not cross checked with the DNA. TRBV21-1 is a pseudogene. The CDR3 spans 23 residues. CDR3 region: CASSSPERRIAGEGDGSTDTQYF. The DNA of the CDR3 is TGTGCCAGCAGTTCCCCCGAGCGTCGGATAGCGGGAGAGGGGGACGGGTCCACAGATACGCAGTATTTT.

V is TRBV27 and J is TRBJ1-2, with D perhaps TRBD1 (6 bases). Germline V gene data show CDR1 as MNHEY and CDR2 as SMNVEV (reference sequence). The CDR3 is made up of 16 amino acids. V was clipped by 5 bases and J by 8 bases, with 24 bases between them. The DNA for the CDR3 is TGTGCCAGCAGTACCCCCCAAGGGGGTGGCCCTGGGGGCTACACCTTC. It encodes CASSTPQGGGPGGYTF.

This chain's CDR3 is CASSETVNTEAFF. The CDR3 DNA sequence: TGTGCCAGCAGCGAGACGGTGAACACTGAAGCTTTCTTT. The genes are TRBV7-2 and TRBJ1-1; D uncertain. With 5 bases removed from V and 0 bases from J, the gap between germline ends came to 7 bases. The CDR3 has 13 amino acids. Germline V gene lookup returns CDR1 SGHTA and CDR2 FQGNSA.

V gene TRBV25-1 combines with J gene TRBJ1-4; 8 bases are shared with TRBD1. The CDR3 runs to 14 residues. V trimming: 2 bases; J trimming: 8 bases; junction bases outside the gene matches: 4. Looked up from germline, CDR1 is MGHDK and CDR2 is SYGVNS. CDR3 in DNA: TGTGCCAGCAGTGAAAGACAGGGGAGAGAAAAACTGTTTTTT. Encoded protein: CASSERQGREKLFF.

This clone was seen once. V and J are TRBV7-2 and TRBJ2-7; TRBD1 matches 9 bases. Germline V CDR1 and CDR2: SGHTA, FQGNSA. The CDR3 has 14 residues. V was pared by 3 bases and J by 5 bases, with 5 bases of the junction left unmatched. CDR3 nucleotide sequence: TGTGCCAGCAGCTTCCCCGGACAGGGGAACGAGCAGTACTTC. This sequence encodes CASSFPGQGNEQYF.

The DNA of the CDR3 is TGTGCCAGCAGTCTTGACAGGACCACAGATACGCAGTATTTT. It codes for CASSLDRTTDTQYF. The chain combines TRBV7-3 with TRBJ2-3, with a weak D call TRBD1 (6 bases). This CDR3 region has 14 residues. With 6 bases removed from V and 2 bases from J, the gap between germline ends came to 12 bases. Looked up from germline, CDR1 is SGHTA and CDR2 is FQGTGA.

The chain combines TRBV6-4 with TRBJ2-6; D might be TRBD1 (6 bases). V gave up 7 bases and J gave up 4 bases, with 14 bases separating them. Germline V gene data show CDR1 as MRHNA and CDR2 as SNTAGT. This CDR3 comprises 15 residues. The CDR3 coding sequence is TGTGCCAGCACCCCGTCAGGGGACGGGGCCAACGTCCTGACTTTC. Encoded protein: CASTPSGDGANVLTF.

The chain carries TRBV7-2 and TRBJ1-2; D unresolved. V shed 2 bases and J shed 2 bases, with 9 bases lying between them. The CDR3 spans 14 residues. Germline V gene lookup returns CDR1 SGHTA and CDR2 FQGNSA. The CDR3, as DNA: TGTGCCAGCAGCTTATACACAGCCAACTATGGCTACACCTTC. As protein: CASSLYTANYGYTF.

V and J are TRBV6-5 and TRBJ2-1; 12 nucleotides agree with TRBD2. Germline CDR1 reads MNHEY; CDR2 reads SVGAGI. The length of the CDR3 is 16 residues. With V trimmed by 2 bases and J by 7 bases, 6 bases remained unmatched. The CDR3 nucleotides are TGTGCCAGCAGTTACAGAAGGACTAGCGGGAAAAATGAGCAGTTCTTC. This gives the protein CASSYRRTSGKNEQFF.

A remark on this clone: The sample contains more than one DNA sequence encoding this CDR3. The chain carries TRBV27 and TRBJ1-2; D perhaps matches TRBD1 (6 bases). This CDR3 has 13 amino acids. Trimming took off 5 bases at V and 4 bases at J, with 11 bases between the two ends. Germline assignment: CDR1 MNHEY and CDR2 SMNVEV (reference sequence). The chain's CDR3 is CASSPGGSYGYTF. The CDR3 DNA reads as TGTGCCAGCAGTCCCGGGGGCAGCTATGGCTACACCTTC.

This rearrangement joins TRBV3-1 (or the pseudogene TRBV3-2) to TRBJ1-3, with a weak D call TRBD1 (6 bases). With 1 base removed from V and 8 bases from J, the gap between germline ends came to 15 bases. Germline V gene data show CDR1 as LGHDT and CDR2 as YNNKEL (reference sequence). The CDR3 loop spans 15 amino acids. The CDR3 nucleotides read TGTGCCAGCAGCCAAGGGACGGCAGGGGAACACACCATATATTTT. The encoded protein is CASSQGTAGEHTIYF.

This clone was detected a few times. The gene calls are TRBV28 and TRBJ2-7, with 10 bases identical to TRBD2. The CDR3 is 15 amino acids. J gave up 0 bases and V 6 bases, and 5 bases lay outside the gene matches. Germline assignment: CDR1 MDHEN and CDR2 SYDVKM. CDR3 nucleotide sequence: TGTGCCAGCAGACCTAGCGGGGGTAGCTCCTACGAGCAGTACTTC. Protein sequence: CASRPSGGSSYEQYF.

The V and J genes are TRBV3-1 (or the pseudogene TRBV3-2) and TRBJ2-7; the match to TRBD2 covers 7 bases. The CDR3 spans 15 residues. V gave up 0 bases and J gave up 6 bases; unmatched junction bases: 8. Germline assignment: CDR1 LGHDT and CDR2 YNNKEL (reference sequence). The CDR3 region has the DNA TGTGCCAGCAGCCAAGAAGTACTAGCGAACATCGAGCAGTACTTC. Its protein product is CASSQEVLANIEQYF.

CDR3 sequence (DNA): TGCGCCAGCAGCCAAGATCATGAGACAGCAAAAAACTACGAGCAGTACTTC. Amino acid sequence: CASSQDHETAKNYEQYF. The chain links TRBV4-1 to TRBJ2-7, with D perhaps matching TRBD1 (5 bases). The V and J ends lost 0 bases and 3 bases respectively, with 18 bases between them. CDR1 is MGHRA, CDR2 YSYEKL, per germline. The CDR3 totals 17 residues.

The rearrangement uses TRBV2 and TRBJ1-1; a weak D match, TRBD1 (5 bases). Trimming shortened V by 3 bases and J by 3 bases, and 11 bases separated the two germline ends. This CDR3 comprises 14 residues. Germline CDR1 is SNHLY and CDR2 is FYNNEI. The CDR3 nucleotides read TGTGCCAGCAGTGAGAGGGGTACGGACACTGAAGCTTTCTTT. This gives the protein CASSERGTDTEAFF.

The rearrangement uses TRBV27 and TRBJ1-5; D perhaps matches TRBD1 (6 bases). In germline, CDR1 is MNHEY, CDR2 SMNVEV (reference sequence). Trimming removed 4 bases at V and 1 base at J, with 11 bases between. This CDR3 region has 15 residues. The CDR3 sequence is CASSSSGQSNQPQHF. In DNA, the CDR3 is TGTGCCAGCAGTTCATCCGGACAGAGCAATCAGCCCCAGCATTTT.

This clone was seen only a few times. The chain uses TRBV11-2 and TRBJ1-6, with a possible D match to TRBD1 (6 bases). This CDR3 is built from 16 residues. Germline CDR1 and CDR2: SGHAT and FQNNGV. Deletions cut 5 bases from V and 10 bases from J, with 21 bases between. The CDR3 is CASSMSRQESRSPLHF. The CDR3 nucleotides read TGTGCCAGCAGCATGAGTCGACAGGAGTCTAGATCACCCCTCCACTTT.